One and the same sample provided the 26 T cell receptor beta chains below, sequenced in a study of T cells expressing NK-cell markers. One entry per CDR3 protein, without DNA, is what TCRdb gives after re-calling the 5' RACE reads. Across some 280,000 distinct CDR3 sequences, the top ten clones capture around 0.37% of the sample. The sequenced sample was blood T cells: a sorted CD56 or NKG2C T cell subset, CD4+ or CD8+ T cells, or bulk PBMC T cells (not recorded which). The receptor source for this set is a man younger than 35 in good health.

CDR3 loop: CSATRGPEVNEQYF. The J gene is TRBJ2-7, the V gene TRBV20-1. The CDR3 is 14 residues long. CDR1 DFQATT and CDR2 SNEGSKA come from the germline V gene (reference sequence).

V is TRBV5-1 and J is TRBJ2-3; lacking DNA, the TRBD2 call made by TCRdb goes unchecked. CDR3 size: 17 residues. Germline assignment: CDR1 SGHRS and CDR2 YFSETQ. CDR3 sequence: CASSLVLAGGASVTQYF.

V usage is TRBV14 and J usage is TRBJ1-4; the D gene TCRdb calls, TRBD1, cannot be checked with no DNA. The germline V gene encodes CDR1 SGHDN and CDR2 FVKESK. The CDR3 runs to 14 residues. The CDR3 spells CASSPTVYNEKLFF.

The genes are TRBV12-3 or TRBV12-4 and TRBJ2-1; TCRdb proposes TRBD1, but this gene call is untestable without DNA. The CDR3 extends over 12 amino acids. The CDR3 spells CAGGLLESEQFF.

The chain combines TRBV6-1 with TRBJ2-1; TCRdb designates TRBD1, a call that cannot be tested without DNA. Germline V gives CDR1 MNHNS, CDR2 SASEGT. This CDR3 comprises 13 residues. CDR3 sequence reads: CASSQPPLNEQFF.

This chain uses TRBV20-1 with TRBJ2-5; TCRdb gives TRBD1 as the D gene, but with no DNA this cannot be confirmed. Germline lookup yields CDR1 DFQATT and CDR2 SNEGSKA (reference sequence). CDR3 length: 13 amino acids. The chain's CDR3 is CSAPPGGGETQYF.

The chain joins TRBV29-1 to TRBJ2-3; TCRdb calls TRBD1, which cannot be checked without DNA. Per the germline V gene, CDR1 is SQVTM and CDR2 is ANQGSEA. CDR3 length equals 13 residues. The CDR3 loop is CSVAGISTDTQYF.

The V and J genes are TRBV21-1 and TRBJ1-3. TRBV21-1 is deemed a pseudogene. The CDR3 contains 14 residues. The CDR3 spells CASSLTASGNTIYF.

The rearrangement links TRBV5-1 to TRBJ2-1; TCRdb reports TRBD1, a call that lacks DNA to check it against. This CDR3 region has 15 residues. The germline V gene encodes CDR1 SGHRS and CDR2 YFSETQ. The CDR3 loop reads CASSLGPGGYNEQFF.

The chain uses TRBV6-1 and TRBJ2-2; TCRdb gives TRBD2 as the D gene, but with no DNA this cannot be confirmed. Germline V gene sequence: CDR1 MNHNS, CDR2 SASEGT. CDR3 length: 20 amino acids. The CDR3 region is CASSAGTGGLAGGATGELFF.

V gene TRBV12-3 or TRBV12-4 combines with J gene TRBJ2-1; TCRdb selects TRBD1, and the lack of DNA leaves this call unchecked. This CDR3 region has 12 residues. CDR3 loop: CASSPTGLGQFF.

The V and J genes are TRBV6-2 or TRBV6-3 and TRBJ2-2; the D gene TCRdb calls, TRBD2, cannot be checked with no DNA. CDR3 length: 13 residues. Germline V gene sequence: CDR1 MNHEY, CDR2 SVGEGT. CDR3: CASREGVTGELFF.

The chain's CDR3 is CASSLAWADYNEQFF. The chain employs TRBV7-2 and TRBJ2-1. From germline, CDR1 is SGHTA and CDR2 FQGNSA. This CDR3 has 15 residues. Complete variable domain (other parts from reference TRBV7-2 and TRBJ2-1): GAGVSQSPSNKVTEKGKDVELRCDPISGHTALYWYRQSLGQGLEFLIYFQGNSAPDKSGLPSDRFSAERTGGSVSTLTIQRTQQEDSAVYLCASSLAWADYNEQFFGPGTRLTVL.

The rearrangement uses TRBV20-1 and TRBJ2-2; lacking DNA, the TRBD2 call made by TCRdb goes unchecked. The CDR3 contains 14 residues. Germline V gene data show CDR1 as DFQATT and CDR2 as SNEGSKA (reference sequence). Here the CDR3 reads CSALAGVSTGELFF.

This sequence joins TRBV10-3 and TRBJ2-2; the D call from TCRdb, TRBD2, cannot be confirmed without DNA. The CDR3 contains 17 residues. Germline CDR1 reads ENHRY; CDR2 reads SYGVKD. CDR3 sequence: CAISEFVGLHLAGELFF.

The V and J genes are TRBV24-1 and TRBJ2-5. Germline V gene data show CDR1 as KGHDR and CDR2 as SFDVKD. The length of the CDR3 is 11 residues. The CDR3 loop reads CATSLEETQYF.

The J gene is TRBJ2-1, the V gene TRBV3-1; TCRdb lists TRBD2, though no DNA is available to test this call. CDR1 and CDR2 from the germline V gene are LGHDT and YNNKEL (reference sequence). CDR3 size: 14 residues. The CDR3 loop is CASSRTSALNEQFF.

The V call is TRBV12-3 or TRBV12-4, the J call TRBJ1-4. CDR3 size: 14 residues. CDR3 protein: CASSWRDSNEKLFF.

The chain combines TRBV5-1 with TRBJ1-1. The germline CDR1 and CDR2 sequences are SGHRS and YFSETQ. The CDR3 length is 18 residues. The CDR3 loop reads CASSRGGGLNLENTEAFF.

The gene calls are TRBV18 and TRBJ2-1; without DNA, the TCRdb call of TRBD2 cannot be checked. CDR1 is KGHSH, CDR2 LQKENI, per germline. The CDR3 totals 16 residues. This CDR3 is CASSPLPSGSFNEQFF.

The gene calls are TRBV5-1 and TRBJ1-4; TCRdb's assignment of TRBD1 cannot be checked, as there is no DNA. The CDR3 extends over 15 amino acids. The V gene's germline CDR1 is SGHRS and CDR2 YFSETQ. The CDR3 is CASSLSGTTNEKLFF. The whole variable domain, remainder taken from reference TRBV5-1 and TRBJ1-4, is KAGVTQTPRYLIKTRGQQVTLSCSPISGHRSVSWYQQTPGQGLQFLFEYFSETQRNKGNFPGRFSGRQFSNSRSEMNVSTLELGDSALYLCASSLSGTTNEKLFFGSGTQLSVL.

The chain recombines TRBV20-1 with TRBJ2-6; there is no DNA to check the TCRdb D call of TRBD2. This CDR3 has 12 residues. The germline V gene encodes CDR1 DFQATT and CDR2 SNEGSKA (reference sequence). The CDR3 is CSALIGGVVLTF.

This rearrangement joins TRBV7-9 to TRBJ2-6; without DNA, the TCRdb call of TRBD1 cannot be checked. The CDR3 contains 16 residues. The germline V gene encodes CDR1 SEHNR and CDR2 FQNEAQ (reference sequence). The CDR3: CASSSSQGTGANVLTF.

The chain uses TRBV20-1 and TRBJ1-5. This CDR3 contains 14 residues. Germline CDR1 and CDR2: DFQATT and SNEGSKA (reference sequence). The CDR3 is CSAGGGQAGGAQHF.

The rearrangement uses TRBV6-2 or TRBV6-3 and TRBJ2-1; TCRdb names TRBD1, which stays unverified in the absence of DNA. The CDR3 consists of 13 residues. Germline-derived CDR1 and CDR2 are MNHEY and SVGEGT. The CDR3 region is CASSDTGDREQFF.

The chain employs TRBV20-1 and TRBJ2-1; TCRdb gives TRBD2 as the D gene, but with no DNA this cannot be confirmed. Germline CDR1 and CDR2: DFQATT and SNEGSKA (reference sequence). The length of the CDR3 is 14 residues. This CDR3 reads CSARGTDYRLVQFF.